A single sample gave rise to the 26 T cell receptor beta chains below, sequenced in a study of blood T cell repertoires in COVID-19. The table came from immunoSEQ multiplex PCR; TCRdb's copy has only in-frame clones and leaves some out. The repertoire consists of 150,000 to 200,000 clones, with less than 90% occurring once and the leading ten covering more than 14%. The sequenced material came from peripheral blood. The receptors originated from a woman in her sixties or seventies with COVID-19, enrolled during active disease.

The J gene is TRBJ1-2, the V gene TRBV5-5; D uncertain. CDR1 is SGHKS, CDR2 YYEKEE, per germline (reference sequence). The CDR3 totals 15 residues. Deletions cut 1 base from V and 2 bases from J, with 12 bases between. CDR3 amino acids: CASSLKSPGNYGYTF. As DNA, the CDR3 is TGTGCCAGCAGCTTGAAGAGTCCGGGGAACTATGGCTACACCTTC.

V gene TRBV5-6 combines with J gene TRBJ2-7; D is ambiguous. Trimming pared 3 bases from V and 2 bases from J, leaving 6 bases between. Germline lookup yields CDR1 SGHDT and CDR2 YYEEEE. CDR3 length equals 12 residues. The CDR3 sequence: CASSSGPYEQYF. CDR3 in DNA: TGTGCCAGCAGCTCAGGTCCCTACGAGCAGTACTTC.

The rearrangement joins TRBV15 to TRBJ2-3; the match to TRBD2 covers 7 bases. Per germline, CDR1 LNHNV and CDR2 YYDKDF (reference sequence). This CDR3 is built from 15 residues. V dropped 7 bases and J dropped 5; count of bases not matched to a gene: 12. DNA for the CDR3: TGTGCCACCACCCCTCATGCGGGAGTACAAGATACGCAGTATTTT. Amino acids: CATTPHAGVQDTQYF.

The sample holds a few counts of this clone. The chain uses TRBV14 and TRBJ1-6; 7 bases align to TRBD1. The CDR3 runs to 12 residues. With V trimmed by 8 bases and J by 6 bases, 1 base remained unmatched. The germline gives CDR1 SGHDN, CDR2 FVKESK. The CDR3 DNA follows: TGTGCCAGCGGGACAGTTAATTCACCCCTCCACTTT. It translates to CASGTVNSPLHF.

The rearrangement links TRBV29-1 to TRBJ2-5; D perhaps matches TRBD1 (5 bases). This CDR3 contains 14 residues. Germline V gene data show CDR1 as SQVTM and CDR2 as ANQGSEA. Trimming removed 8 bases from V and 2 bases from J, with 18 bases in between. The CDR3 DNA is TGCAGCCATTCGGAAGGGGCCAGACAAGAGACCCAGTACTTC. Translated, it gives CSHSEGARQETQYF.

The rearrangement links TRBV29-1 to TRBJ1-1; no firm D call. Germline V gene lookup returns CDR1 SQVTM and CDR2 ANQGSEA. The V gene lost 5 bases and the J gene lost 4 bases, with 11 bases spanning the gap. This CDR3 contains 12 residues. The CDR3 region is CSVRGVLTEAFF. CDR3 coding DNA: TGCAGCGTTCGAGGAGTCCTCACTGAAGCTTTCTTT.

The genes are TRBV2 and TRBJ2-6; no clear D gene. V lost 5 bases and J lost 0, with 11 bases in between. This CDR3 comprises 16 residues. The germline CDR1 and CDR2 sequences are SNHLY and FYNNEI. CDR3 DNA sequence: TGTGCCAGCAGTCTCGTGAGAGACTCTGGGGCCAACGTCCTGACTTTC. It translates to CASSLVRDSGANVLTF. The variable domain in full, completed from reference TRBV2 and TRBJ2-6, reads EPEVTQTPSHQVTQMGQEVILRCVPISNHLYFYWYRQILGQKVEFLVSFYNNEISEKSEIFDDQFSVERPDGSNFTLKIRSTKLEDSAMYFCASSLVRDSGANVLTFGAGSRLTVL.

The chain joins TRBV19 to TRBJ1-5; 9 bases line up with TRBD1. The CDR3 is made up of 14 amino acids. Losses at the gene ends were 4 bases for V and 6 bases for J; bases not matched to a gene: 4. Germline-derived CDR1 and CDR2 are LNHDA and SQIVND (reference sequence). The CDR3 DNA sequence: TGTGCCAGTAGTAGACAGGGGGTAGGTCAGCCCCAGCATTTT. It codes for CASSRQGVGQPQHF.

The rearrangement links TRBV30 to TRBJ2-5, with 10 bases aligning to TRBD1. With V trimmed by 7 bases and J by 3 bases, 5 bases remained unmatched. Germline V gene sequence: CDR1 GTSNPN, CDR2 SVGIG (reference sequence). The CDR3 has 13 residues. CDR3: CAFWGTGEETQYF. CDR3 sequence (DNA): TGTGCCTTTTGGGGGACAGGGGAAGAGACCCAGTACTTC.

This clone was observed a single time. The chain joins TRBV5-5 to TRBJ2-4; D gene unclear. Trimming cost V 0 bases and J 0 bases, with 13 bases left between them. Germline V gives CDR1 SGHKS, CDR2 YYEKEE (reference sequence). This CDR3 is 17 amino acids long. The CDR3 bases are TGTGCCAGCAGCTTGGGGTACGCAAAACTAGCCAAAAACATTCAGTACTTC. It yields the protein CASSLGYAKLAKNIQYF.

The chain carries TRBV18 and TRBJ1-2, with D maybe TRBD1 (6 bases). From germline, CDR1 is KGHSH and CDR2 LQKENI. This CDR3 has 12 amino acids. Trimming left V 2 bases short and J 6 bases short, with 7 bases between. CDR3 bases: TGTGCCAGCTCACCAAACAGGGATGGCTACACCTTC. Protein product: CASSPNRDGYTF.

The V call is TRBV25-1, the J call TRBJ1-1; D call uncertain. This CDR3 contains 13 residues. Germline CDR1 MGHDK, CDR2 SYGVNS. V was clipped by 4 bases and J by 0 bases, with 6 bases between them. CDR3 protein: CASSASVNTEAFF. CDR3 in DNA: TGTGCCAGCAGTGCGTCCGTGAACACTGAAGCTTTCTTT.

This chain connects TRBV10-3 to TRBJ1-1; D remains ambiguous. The germline V and J ends were trimmed by 5 bases and 7 bases, with 11 bases remaining between them. CDR1 and CDR2 (germline): ENHRY, SYGVKD. The CDR3 contains 12 residues. The CDR3: CAISNLRSEAFF. The CDR3, as DNA: TGTGCCATCAGTAACCTTCGGAGTGAAGCTTTCTTT.

Regarding this clone: Sequence at one end of the junction differs from germline and may be a read error. The J gene is TRBJ1-1, the V gene TRBV2; D is undetermined. The CDR3 is made up of 13 amino acids. Looked up from germline, CDR1 is SNHLY and CDR2 is FYNNEI. CDR3 loop: CASSEAVNSEAFF. The DNA for the CDR3 is TGTGCCAGCAGTGAAGCGGTAAACAGTGAAGCTTTCTTT.

The rearrangement links TRBV19 to TRBJ2-7; D is perhaps TRBD1 (6 bases). Per germline, CDR1 LNHDA and CDR2 SQIVND (reference sequence). The CDR3 covers 13 residues. The V gene lost 7 bases and the J gene lost 3 bases, with 13 bases spanning the gap. CDR3 sequence reads: CASKTGSGYEQYF. As DNA, the CDR3 is TGTGCCAGTAAGACAGGATCCGGCTACGAGCAGTACTTC.

This chain connects TRBV7-8 to TRBJ1-5; D is uncertain. V was clipped by 11 bases and J by 8 bases, with 16 bases between them. CDR1 is SGHVS, CDR2 FQNEAQ, per germline. The CDR3 loop spans 12 amino acids. The DNA for the CDR3 is TGTGCCGGATCGACGGGTGGTGAGCCCCAGCATTTT. As protein: CAGSTGGEPQHF.

This clone occurred many times. The chain is built from TRBV2 and TRBJ1-2, with no clear D. Germline CDR1 SNHLY, CDR2 FYNNEI. The CDR3 is 15 residues long. Trimming stripped 0 bases from V and 1 base from J, with 9 bases between. DNA of the CDR3: TGTGCCAGCAGTGAAGCGGCCAGATTTAACTATGGCTACACCTTC. This gives the protein CASSEAARFNYGYTF. Variable domain in full (rest from reference TRBV2 and TRBJ1-2): EPEVTQTPSHQVTQMGQEVILRCVPISNHLYFYWYRQILGQKVEFLVSFYNNEISEKSEIFDDQFSVERPDGSNFTLKIRSTKLEDSAMYFCASSEAARFNYGYTFGSGTRLTVV.

This clone was recorded a few times. The chain combines TRBV27 with TRBJ1-2; 7 bases line up with TRBD1. Looked up from germline, CDR1 is MNHEY and CDR2 is SMNVEV (reference sequence). Losses at the gene ends were 6 bases for V and 4 bases for J; bases not matched to a gene: 5. The CDR3 totals 13 residues. Here the CDR3 DNA reads TGTGCCAGCAGCCGACAGGGTTCCTATGGCTACACCTTC. As protein: CASSRQGSYGYTF.

The chain has TRBV7-2 and TRBJ1-2; tentative D call: TRBD1 (5 bases). Trimming shortened V by 4 bases and J by 0 bases, and 12 bases separated the two germline ends. This CDR3 is 15 amino acids long. Germline V gives CDR1 SGHTA, CDR2 FQGNSA. Here the CDR3 DNA reads TGTGCCAGCAGCTCCCGACAGCAAACTAACTATGGCTACACCTTC. This translates into CASSSRQQTNYGYTF.

V is TRBV7-9 and J is TRBJ2-7; D is perhaps TRBD2 (5 bases). The V end lost 5 bases, the J end lost 7 bases, and 18 bases lay between the germline ends. Germline CDR1 SEHNR, CDR2 FQNEAQ (reference sequence). CDR3 size: 14 residues. The CDR3 region has the DNA TGTGCCAGCAGCCAGGACTCAACCCTAGGGGAGCAGTACTTC. It yields the protein CASSQDSTLGEQYF.

V and J are TRBV5-1 and TRBJ1-2, with a possible D match to TRBD1 (5 bases). V gave up 5 bases and J gave up 0 bases, with 11 bases separating them. The CDR3 runs to 14 residues. The germline V gene has CDR1 SGHRS and CDR2 YFSETQ. The CDR3 DNA is TGCGCCAGCAGGACAGCCCTAGCTAACTATGGCTACACCTTC. The encoded protein is CASRTALANYGYTF.

V usage is TRBV12-5 and J usage is TRBJ1-2; 7 positions agree with TRBD1. The CDR3 consists of 15 residues. V gave up 1 base and J gave up 7 bases; unmatched junction bases: 9. Germline CDR1 reads LGHNT; CDR2 reads FRNRAP. The CDR3 region is CASGLDTGEFGGYTF. CDR3 nucleotides: TGTGCTAGTGGTTTGGACACAGGGGAGTTCGGTGGCTACACCTTC.

V gene TRBV19 combines with J gene TRBJ2-1; no firm D call. Trimming stripped 3 bases from V and 3 bases from J, with 9 bases between. There are 14 residues in the CDR3. Germline CDR1 LNHDA, CDR2 SQIVND (reference sequence). This CDR3 is CASSIARHYNEQFF. CDR3 nucleotide sequence: TGTGCCAGTAGTATTGCCAGACACTACAATGAGCAGTTCTTC.

J is TRBJ2-1 and V is TRBV30; 10 nucleotides agree with TRBD2. The CDR3 spans 17 residues. The V gene end was trimmed by 6 bases and the J gene end by 3 bases; junction bases not matched to a gene: 14. Germline-derived CDR1 and CDR2 are GTSNPN and SVGIG (reference sequence). The CDR3 loop is CACQTKRGGLFYNEQFF. Written as DNA, the CDR3 is TGTGCCTGTCAGACTAAGCGGGGGGGACTGTTCTACAATGAGCAGTTCTTC. The full variable domain, in which reference TRBV30 and TRBJ2-1 provide the parts outside the CDR3, is SQTIHQWPATLVQPVGSPLSLECTVEGTSNPNLYWYRQAAGRGLQLLFYSVGIGQISSEVPQNLSASRPQDRQFILSSKKLLLSDSGFYLCACQTKRGGLFYNEQFFGPGTRLTVL.

This chain links TRBV28 with TRBJ2-7, with D possibly matching TRBD1 (5 bases). Germline V gene lookup returns CDR1 MDHEN and CDR2 SYDVKM. CDR3 length equals 13 residues. V was trimmed by 5 bases and J by 6 bases, leaving 14 bases between them. The chain's CDR3 is CASSLLQGGEQYF. CDR3 nucleotides: TGTGCCAGCAGTCTCCTTCAGGGTGGCGAGCAGTACTTC.

V usage is TRBV5-1 and J usage is TRBJ2-7; D not resolved. This CDR3 is built from 10 residues. V lost 7 bases and J lost 7, with 9 bases in between. Germline CDR1 reads SGHRS; CDR2 reads YFSETQ. DNA for the CDR3: TGCGCCAGCCCCGAGAGGGAGCAGTACTTC. Translation gives CASPEREQYF.